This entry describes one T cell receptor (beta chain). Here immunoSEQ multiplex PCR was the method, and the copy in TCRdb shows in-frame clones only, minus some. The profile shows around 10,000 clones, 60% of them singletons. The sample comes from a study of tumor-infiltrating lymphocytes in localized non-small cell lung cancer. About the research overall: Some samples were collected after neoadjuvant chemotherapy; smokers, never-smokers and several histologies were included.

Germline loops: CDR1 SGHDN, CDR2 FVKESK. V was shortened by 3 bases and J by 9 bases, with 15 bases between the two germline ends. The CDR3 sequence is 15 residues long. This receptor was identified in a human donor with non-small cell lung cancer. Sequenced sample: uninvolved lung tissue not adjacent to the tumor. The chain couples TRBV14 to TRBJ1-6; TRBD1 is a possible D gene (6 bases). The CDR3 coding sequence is TGTGCCAGCAGCCATTTCGGACAGCTTTCTTCACCCCTCCACTTT. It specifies CASSHFGQLSSPLHF.